Listed here are 24 T cell receptor beta chains from one sample, sequenced in a study of response to subunit inactivated influenza vaccine. One entry per CDR3 protein results from TCRdb running MiXCR on the RT-PCR reads. The repertoire consists of 400,000 to 550,000 distinct CDR3 sequences, with 25% occurring once and the leading ten covering 1.5% to 2%. Sample: CD4+ T cells sorted from PBMCs, taken 4 to 6 days after vaccination. These receptors originate from a man in his forties or fifties who received an inactivated influenza vaccine.

This clonotype was picked up a small number of times. This rearrangement joins TRBV10-3 to TRBJ2-5, with 8 bases lining up with TRBD2. The germline CDR1 and CDR2 sequences are ENHRY and SYGVKD. J gave up 5 bases and V 7 bases, and 9 bases lay outside the gene matches. The CDR3 runs 14 residues. For the CDR3, the DNA is TGTGCCATCAAACCGGGACTAGGGGGGGAGACCCAGTACTTC. Residues: CAIKPGLGGETQYF.

The chain couples TRBV28 to TRBJ1-5; 10 bases are a match to TRBD1. J lost 9 bases, V lost 5 bases, and 7 bases had no gene match. CDR3 length: 14 amino acids. Germline assignment: CDR1 MDHEN and CDR2 SYDVKM. The CDR3 is CASSPGTGVRPQHF. CDR3 nucleotides: TGTGCCAGCAGTCCCGGGACAGGGGTTCGGCCCCAGCATTTT.

The chain combines TRBV20-1 with TRBJ2-7; no definite D call. The CDR3 spans 16 residues. V was cut by 0 bases and J by 4 bases, with 19 bases left in between. Per germline, CDR1 DFQATT and CDR2 SNEGSKA (reference sequence). CDR3 amino acids: CSARDIRRSRPYEQYF. The CDR3 DNA is TGCAGTGCTAGAGATATAAGGAGATCACGTCCGTACGAGCAGTACTTC.

This clonotype was seen a few times. The chain joins TRBV29-1 to TRBJ1-1; no clear D. CDR1 is SQVTM, CDR2 ANQGSEA, per germline. V was cut by 2 bases and J by 7 bases, with 11 bases left in between. The CDR3 is 12 amino acids. CDR3 protein: CSVEPAVHEAFF. CDR3 bases: TGCAGCGTTGAACCGGCAGTCCATGAAGCTTTCTTT.

This clonotype was counted only a few times. CDR3 nucleotides: TGCGCCAGCAAGGGTGATCGGGGAAGCTCCTACGAGCAGTACTTC. As protein: CASKGDRGSSYEQYF. The genes are TRBV10-2 and TRBJ2-7, with D tentatively TRBD2 (5 bases). The CDR3 is 15 amino acids. Trimming cost V 7 bases and J 0 bases, with 16 bases left between them. Germline-derived CDR1 and CDR2 are WSHSY and SAAADI.

This clonotype occurred once. The chain employs TRBV20-1 and TRBJ2-1, with 7 bases aligning to TRBD2. The germline V gene has CDR1 DFQATT and CDR2 SNEGSKA (reference sequence). The CDR3 is made up of 14 amino acids. After removal of 3 bases from V and 4 bases from J, the junction contained 6 bases not matched to a gene. CDR3 in DNA: TGCAGTGCTAGCCCTAGCGGAAGATACAATGAGCAGTTCTTC. Its protein is CSASPSGRYNEQFF.

The chain employs TRBV20-1 and TRBJ2-7, with 9 bases identical to TRBD2. The CDR3 has 18 amino acids. The V segment lost 4 bases and the J segment 6 bases; nucleotides outside the gene matches: 22. In germline, CDR1 is DFQATT, CDR2 SNEGSKA (reference sequence). As DNA, the CDR3 is TGCAGTGCTAAGTCGTTGGGCGGGAGGGCCAATTTGCTGAGCGAGCAGTACTTC. Its translation is CSAKSLGGRANLLSEQYF.

The chain combines TRBV9 with TRBJ2-7; 10 nucleotides match TRBD1. The germline gives CDR1 SGDLS, CDR2 YYNGEE. V shed 0 bases and J 6 bases; nucleotides not matched to a gene: 9. This CDR3 has 16 amino acids. The CDR3 nucleotides are TGTGCCAGCAGCGTAGGCCTGACCGGGACAGGGGTCGAGCAGTACTTC. Translated: CASSVGLTGTGVEQYF.

This chain joins TRBV6-5 and TRBJ2-3, with 10 positions matching TRBD2. The CDR3 has 17 amino acids. The V gene end was trimmed by 2 bases and the J gene end by 6 bases; junction bases not matched to a gene: 11. Germline CDR1 and CDR2: MNHEY and SVGAGI. CDR3 in DNA: TGTGCCAGCAGTTACATTAGCGGGGGGCCGTCGGGGGATACGCAGTATTTT. Translating gives CASSYISGGPSGDTQYF.

This clonotype appeared a few times. V and J are TRBV29-1 and TRBJ2-2; possibly TRBD1 for D (6 bases). This CDR3 comprises 14 residues. Germline V gives CDR1 SQVTM, CDR2 ANQGSEA. Deletions cut 3 bases from V and 4 bases from J, with 12 bases between. The CDR3 reads CSVDLPGVTGELFF. The CDR3 nucleotides are TGCAGCGTTGACCTCCCAGGGGTCACCGGGGAGCTGTTTTTT.

This clonotype was seen a handful of times. The V and J genes are TRBV12-3 or TRBV12-4 and TRBJ2-1, with D perhaps matching TRBD1 (6 bases). V was clipped by 6 bases and J by 8 bases, with 14 bases between them. CDR3 length equals 13 residues. CDR3 nucleotide sequence: TGTGCCAGCAGCCTGGTGGGGGCCCATGAGCAGTTCTTC. Its protein product is CASSLVGAHEQFF.

J is TRBJ2-3 and V is TRBV7-9, with 8 bases lining up with TRBD1. CDR1 is SEHNR, CDR2 FQNEAQ, per germline (reference sequence). This CDR3 has 15 residues. Trimming at V came to 1 base and at J to 3 bases, leaving 3 bases not matched to a gene. The CDR3 DNA reads TGTGCCAGCAGCTTAGGGGACAGGTTTACAGATACGCAGTATTTT. Translating it yields CASSLGDRFTDTQYF.

The chain combines TRBV5-6 with TRBJ2-3; D gene unclear. Germline values: CDR1 SGHDT, CDR2 YYEEEE. V lost 1 base, J lost 6 bases, and 18 bases lay in between. The CDR3 contains 16 residues. The chain's CDR3 is CASSLFTEFARDTQYF. The CDR3 DNA reads as TGTGCCAGCAGCTTGTTTACAGAATTCGCCCGGGATACGCAGTATTTT.

There are many counts of this clonotype. The chain links TRBV7-9 to TRBJ2-7; no clear D. Germline V gene data show CDR1 as SEHNR and CDR2 as FQNEAQ (reference sequence). With 1 base removed from V and 1 base from J, the gap between germline ends came to 8 bases. The CDR3 spans 14 residues. CDR3: CASSLEQPSYEQYF. The DNA for the CDR3 is TGTGCCAGCAGCTTAGAACAGCCGTCCTACGAGCAGTACTTC.

This clonotype has a handful of counts. The chain recombines TRBV24-1 with TRBJ2-3; D unresolved. The CDR3 is 14 residues long. Deletions cut 9 bases from V and 2 bases from J, with 14 bases between. CDR1 is KGHDR, CDR2 SFDVKD, per germline. This CDR3 reads CATSFSATTDTQYF. Written as DNA, the CDR3 is TGTGCCACCTCCTTTTCAGCCACCACAGATACGCAGTATTTT.

V and J are TRBV6-2 or TRBV6-3 and TRBJ2-3; 8 bases agree with TRBD1. Germline V lookup: CDR1 MNHEY, CDR2 SVGEGT. J lost 5 bases, V lost 2 bases, and 9 bases had no gene match. This CDR3 comprises 16 residues. The CDR3 bases are TGTGCCAGCAGTTACGGGTCGGCAGGGGGCAGAGATACGCAGTATTTT. This gives the protein CASSYGSAGGRDTQYF.

This clonotype came up a few times. The chain couples TRBV5-1 to TRBJ1-2; D is undetermined. The CDR3 runs to 15 residues. The ends were cut back, 0 bases at V and 8 bases at J, with 17 bases in the middle. In germline, CDR1 is SGHRS, CDR2 YFSETQ. DNA for the CDR3: TGCGCCAGCAGCTTGGGGCTCCTACCTGGTCACGGCTACACCTTC. Translation gives CASSLGLLPGHGYTF.

There are a few counts of this clonotype. The chain joins TRBV5-1 to TRBJ1-1; no clear D. CDR3 length equals 13 residues. Deletions cut 4 bases from V and 1 base from J, with 8 bases between. Germline V lookup: CDR1 SGHRS, CDR2 YFSETQ. In DNA form, the CDR3 reads TGCGCCAGCAGCGAGATCCCGAACACTGAAGCTTTCTTT. Amino acid sequence: CASSEIPNTEAFF.

This clonotype showed up just a few times. The rearrangement joins TRBV3-1 to TRBJ1-2; D gene unclear. Trimming removed 1 base from V and 6 bases from J, with 9 bases in between. The CDR3 length is 13 residues. From germline, CDR1 is LGHDT and CDR2 YNNKEL (reference sequence). This CDR3 is CASSQVPFDGYTF. Written as DNA, the CDR3 is TGTGCCAGCAGCCAAGTCCCTTTTGATGGCTACACCTTC.

The genes are TRBV5-1 and TRBJ2-7, with D tentatively TRBD2 (6 bases). Germline assignment: CDR1 SGHRS and CDR2 YFSETQ. This CDR3 contains 17 residues. V lost 4 bases and J 3 bases, leaving 23 bases between the germline ends. CDR3 protein: CASSGRSWGRLIYEQYF. As DNA, the CDR3 is TGCGCCAGCAGCGGCCGTAGTTGGGGGAGGTTGATCTACGAGCAGTACTTC.

The sample holds many counts of this clonotype. The chain carries TRBV6-2 or TRBV6-3 and TRBJ2-1, with D perhaps TRBD1 (5 bases). This CDR3 has 13 residues. Germline values: CDR1 MNHEY, CDR2 SVGEGT. V was cut by 2 bases and J by 8 bases, with 10 bases left in between. This chain's CDR3 is CASSYPGSDEQFF. The CDR3 DNA reads TGTGCCAGCAGTTACCCAGGGTCCGATGAGCAGTTCTTC.

This chain joins TRBV7-2 and TRBJ2-3, with 9 bases fitting TRBD2. The CDR3 length is 15 residues. J lost 4 bases, V lost 3 bases, and 5 bases had no gene match. Germline V gene sequence: CDR1 SGHTA, CDR2 FQGNSA. The CDR3 DNA reads TGTGCCAGCAGCTTTCAATTAGCGGGAGCAGATACGCAGTATTTT. Protein product: CASSFQLAGADTQYF.

The CDR3 sequence is CASRLRLDQPQHF. CDR3 DNA: TGTGCCAGCAGATTAAGGCTGGATCAGCCCCAGCATTTT. The chain recombines TRBV12-3 or TRBV12-4 with TRBJ1-5; no firm D call. The CDR3 is made up of 13 amino acids. V lost 6 bases and J 5 bases, leaving 11 bases between the germline ends.

V gene TRBV20-1 combines with J gene TRBJ2-7; TRBD2 aligns across 11 bases. V shed 3 bases, J shed 7 bases, and the junction held 8 bases outside the gene matches. The germline CDR1 and CDR2 sequences are DFQATT and SNEGSKA (reference sequence). The CDR3 spans 14 residues. The chain's CDR3 is CSARTLAGGREQYF. The CDR3 DNA reads as TGCAGTGCTAGGACGTTAGCGGGAGGGCGTGAGCAGTACTTC.